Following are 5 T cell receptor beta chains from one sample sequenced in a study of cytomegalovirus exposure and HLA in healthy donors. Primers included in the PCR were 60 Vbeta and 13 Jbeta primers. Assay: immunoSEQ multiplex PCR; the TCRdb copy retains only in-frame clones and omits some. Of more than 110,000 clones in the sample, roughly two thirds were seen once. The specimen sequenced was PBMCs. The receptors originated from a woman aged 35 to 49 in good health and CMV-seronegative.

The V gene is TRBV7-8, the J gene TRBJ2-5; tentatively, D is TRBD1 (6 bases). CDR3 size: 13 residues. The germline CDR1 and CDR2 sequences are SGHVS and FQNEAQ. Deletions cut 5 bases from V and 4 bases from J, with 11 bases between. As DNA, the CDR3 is TGTGCCAGCAGCCCGAGGACAGTAGAGACCCAGTACTTC. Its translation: CASSPRTVETQYF.

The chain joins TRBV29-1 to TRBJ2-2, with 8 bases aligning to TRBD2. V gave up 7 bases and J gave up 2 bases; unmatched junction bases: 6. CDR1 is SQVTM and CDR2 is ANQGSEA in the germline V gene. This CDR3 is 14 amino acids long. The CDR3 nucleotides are TGCAGCGCTCCTAGCGGGTACAACACCGGGGAGCTGTTTTTT. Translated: CSAPSGYNTGELFF.

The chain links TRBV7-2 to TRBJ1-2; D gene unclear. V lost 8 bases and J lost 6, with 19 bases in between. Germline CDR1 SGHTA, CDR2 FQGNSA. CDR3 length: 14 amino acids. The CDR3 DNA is TGTGCCAGCGGACTTACGTGGGAGAACAATGGCTACACCTTC. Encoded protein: CASGLTWENNGYTF.

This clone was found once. CDR3 DNA: TGCGCCAGCAGCTTAGAGTCGTATAACTATGGCTACACCTTC. Translated: CASSLESYNYGYTF. V and J are TRBV5-1 and TRBJ1-2; no firm D call. The germline V gene has CDR1 SGHRS and CDR2 YFSETQ. The CDR3 is 14 residues long. V lost 2 bases and J lost 1, with 9 bases in between.

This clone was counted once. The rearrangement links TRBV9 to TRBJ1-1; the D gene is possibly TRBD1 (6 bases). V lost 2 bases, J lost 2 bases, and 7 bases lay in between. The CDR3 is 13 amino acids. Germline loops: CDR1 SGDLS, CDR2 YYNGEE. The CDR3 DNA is TGTGCCAGCAGCGTGGACAGTAACACTGAAGCTTTCTTT. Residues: CASSVDSNTEAFF.